These 18 T cell receptor beta chains were sequenced from one sample in a study of blood T cell repertoires in COVID-19. Clones were sequenced by immunoSEQ multiplex PCR, and TCRdb holds only the in-frame ones, with some missing. The sample shows 95,000 to 130,000 clones, about 80% of them seen only once. Sequencing used peripheral blood. The receptors originated from a man aged 70-80 years with active or convalescent COVID-19.

The chain joins TRBV30 to TRBJ1-1; a weak D match, TRBD1 (6 bases). In germline, CDR1 is GTSNPN, CDR2 SVGIG (reference sequence). Trimming stripped 2 bases from V and 11 bases from J, with 15 bases between. This CDR3 spans 12 amino acids. The CDR3 DNA follows: TGTGCCTGGAGTCCAGGGGAGGGTACGGCTTTCTTT. This codes for CAWSPGEGTAFF.

In this sample, this clone turned up a few times. The chain recombines TRBV2 with TRBJ1-2, with D uncertain. The CDR3 is 13 residues long. V lost 1 base to trimming and J lost 5 bases, with 8 bases between them. Germline values: CDR1 SNHLY, CDR2 FYNNEI. The CDR3 region is CASSEGPGYGYTF. CDR3 DNA: TGTGCCAGCAGTGAAGGGCCGGGATATGGCTACACCTTC.

This sequence joins TRBV5-6 and TRBJ2-2; 7 nucleotides line up with TRBD2. V was pared by 5 bases and J by 4 bases, with 8 bases of the junction left unmatched. The CDR3 totals 15 residues. Germline assignment: CDR1 SGHDT and CDR2 YYEEEE. The CDR3 bases are TGTGCCAGCAGGTTGTTCAGCGGGGCCACCGGGGAGCTGTTTTTT. As protein: CASRLFSGATGELFF.

This chain links TRBV3-1 (or the pseudogene TRBV3-2) with TRBJ2-5, with 15 bases fitting TRBD2. Trimming at V came to 1 base and at J to 5 bases, leaving 5 bases not matched to a gene. Germline CDR1 LGHDT, CDR2 YNNKEL (reference sequence). The CDR3 has 17 residues. CDR3 sequence (DNA): TGTGCCAGCAGCCAAGGGACTAGCGGGAGGGTTAGCGAGACCCAGTACTTC. Translation: CASSQGTSGRVSETQYF.

The V gene is TRBV10-1, the J gene TRBJ1-2; TRBD1 matches at 7 bases. The trim removed 2 bases at V and 8 bases at J, leaving 5 bases unmatched. The CDR3 is 13 amino acids. The germline gives CDR1 WNHNN, CDR2 SYGVQD (reference sequence). CDR3 DNA sequence: TGCGCCAGCAGTGAGGAGACAGGGCACGGCTACACCTTC. Translation: CASSEETGHGYTF.

The chain couples TRBV11-3 to TRBJ1-4; D uncertain. V was clipped by 0 bases and J by 0 bases, with 11 bases between them. Germline V gives CDR1 SGHNT, CDR2 YENEEA. CDR3 length: 17 amino acids. The chain's CDR3 is CASSLDSGDATNEKLFF. The CDR3 nucleotides are TGTGCCAGCAGCTTAGATTCGGGAGACGCAACTAATGAAAAACTGTTTTTT.

Only one count was recorded for this clone. The chain uses TRBV5-1 and TRBJ2-7, with a weak D call TRBD1 (6 bases). Germline V lookup: CDR1 SGHRS, CDR2 YFSETQ. Trimming stripped 5 bases from V and 3 bases from J, with 15 bases between. There are 14 residues in the CDR3. The CDR3 DNA is TGCGCCAGCAGTTCCAGGGGTAGGAACTACGAGCAGTACTTC. It yields the protein CASSSRGRNYEQYF. Filled out from reference TRBV5-1 and TRBJ2-7, the complete variable domain reads KAGVTQTPRYLIKTRGQQVTLSCSPISGHRSVSWYQQTPGQGLQFLFEYFSETQRNKGNFPGRFSGRQFSNSRSEMNVSTLELGDSALYLCASSSRGRNYEQYFGPGTRLTVT.

In this sample, this clone turned up once. CDR3 region: CSGWGTGNTDTQYF. The CDR3 region has the DNA TGCAGCGGGTGGGGGACAGGGAACACAGATACGCAGTATTTT. This chain joins TRBV29-1 and TRBJ2-3; 9 bases are shared with TRBD1. This CDR3 region has 14 residues. CDR1 and CDR2 from the germline V gene are SQVTM and ANQGSEA. Losses at the gene ends were 7 bases for V and 2 bases for J; bases not matched to a gene: 7.

The chain is built from TRBV10-3 and TRBJ2-2; the D is unclear. V lost 7 bases, J lost 5 bases, and 14 bases lay in between. The CDR3 is made up of 14 amino acids. From germline, CDR1 is ENHRY and CDR2 SYGVKD. The CDR3 here is CAIKPTQTTGELFF. The CDR3 nucleotides are TGTGCCATCAAACCAACACAAACAACCGGGGAGCTGTTTTTT.

This chain links TRBV4-3 with TRBJ1-5; D is perhaps TRBD1 (5 bases). This CDR3 has 14 residues. Trimming left V 0 bases short and J 6 bases short, with 9 bases between. Per the germline V gene, CDR1 is LGHNA and CDR2 is YSLEER. CDR3 in DNA: TGCGCCAGCAGCCAAGATCTTAGGGGTCAGCCCCAGCATTTT. This gives the protein CASSQDLRGQPQHF.

The chain has TRBV4-2 and TRBJ2-5; TRBD2 matches at 9 bases. The CDR3 runs 16 residues. J gave up 1 base and V 1 base, and 4 bases lay outside the gene matches. The germline V gene has CDR1 LGHNA and CDR2 YNFKEQ. In nucleotides, the CDR3 is TGTGCCAGCAGCCAAGCCGTGACTAGCGGCCAAGAGACCCAGTACTTC. This encodes CASSQAVTSGQETQYF.

The CDR3 here is CASSRGQVPFQQYF. DNA for the CDR3: TGTGCCAGCAGCAGGGGACAGGTCCCTTTCCAGCAGTACTTC. The genes are TRBV5-6 and TRBJ2-7, with 8 bases identical to TRBD1. CDR3 length: 14 amino acids. CDR1 is SGHDT, CDR2 YYEEEE, per germline. Trimming removed 4 bases from V and 8 bases from J; junction bases left unmatched: 11.

The V gene is TRBV3-1 (or the pseudogene TRBV3-2), the J gene TRBJ2-7; 7 bases agree with TRBD2. Germline V gene lookup returns CDR1 LGHDT and CDR2 YNNKEL (reference sequence). J lost 0 bases, V lost 1 base, and 3 bases had no gene match. There are 15 residues in the CDR3. CDR3 sequence reads: CASSQGGRVSYEQYF. The CDR3 DNA is TGTGCCAGCAGCCAAGGAGGGAGGGTCTCCTACGAGCAGTACTTC.

V gene TRBV5-4 combines with J gene TRBJ2-2, with 9 bases matching TRBD2. The CDR3 has 18 amino acids. The V gene's germline CDR1 is SGHNT and CDR2 YYREEE (reference sequence). J was trimmed by 6 bases and V by 0 bases; bases with no gene match: 12. This CDR3 is CASSLAYSGSGVAGELFF. DNA of the CDR3: TGTGCCAGCAGCTTGGCCTATAGCGGGAGCGGGGTCGCCGGGGAGCTGTTTTTT.

The chain links TRBV5-1 to TRBJ2-5; TRBD1 aligns across 7 bases. The junction had 10 bases not matched to a gene; V was cut back by 3 bases and J by 5 bases. The CDR3 is 15 residues long. CDR1 and CDR2 (germline): SGHRS, YFSETQ. The CDR3 is CASSSTGMMAETQYF. The CDR3 region has the DNA TGCGCCAGCAGCTCGACAGGGATGATGGCGGAGACCCAGTACTTC. The variable domain in full, with the rest retrieved from reference TRBV5-1 and TRBJ2-5, is KAGVTQTPRYLIKTRGQQVTLSCSPISGHRSVSWYQQTPGQGLQFLFEYFSETQRNKGNFPGRFSGRQFSNSRSEMNVSTLELGDSALYLCASSSTGMMAETQYFGPGTRLLVL.

This clone was seen a single time. The chain has TRBV11-1 and TRBJ2-3; D may be TRBD1 (6 bases). The CDR3 is made up of 15 amino acids. Trimming stripped 3 bases from V and 1 base from J, with 11 bases between. CDR1 is SGHAT, CDR2 FQDESV, per germline (reference sequence). CDR3 bases: TGTGCCAGCAGCTTCTCGGCAGGGGGCACAGATACGCAGTATTTT. Residues: CASSFSAGGTDTQYF.

The chain couples TRBV7-8 to TRBJ2-5; 12 positions agree with TRBD2. There are 17 residues in the CDR3. The V gene end was trimmed by 4 bases and the J gene end by 3 bases; junction bases not matched to a gene: 9. Looked up from germline, CDR1 is SGHVS and CDR2 is FQNEAQ. This CDR3 is CASSSRTSGNRKETQYF. In DNA, the CDR3 is TGTGCCAGCAGCTCTAGGACTAGCGGGAATAGAAAAGAGACCCAGTACTTC.

V and J are TRBV3-1 (or the pseudogene TRBV3-2) and TRBJ2-7, with D unresolved. The CDR3 loop spans 14 amino acids. Germline V gene sequence: CDR1 LGHDT, CDR2 YNNKEL (reference sequence). The V and J ends lost 2 bases and 2 bases respectively, with 10 bases between them. DNA for the CDR3: TGTGCCAGCAGCCAAACCTTAAGCACCTACGAGCAGTACTTC. It encodes CASSQTLSTYEQYF.